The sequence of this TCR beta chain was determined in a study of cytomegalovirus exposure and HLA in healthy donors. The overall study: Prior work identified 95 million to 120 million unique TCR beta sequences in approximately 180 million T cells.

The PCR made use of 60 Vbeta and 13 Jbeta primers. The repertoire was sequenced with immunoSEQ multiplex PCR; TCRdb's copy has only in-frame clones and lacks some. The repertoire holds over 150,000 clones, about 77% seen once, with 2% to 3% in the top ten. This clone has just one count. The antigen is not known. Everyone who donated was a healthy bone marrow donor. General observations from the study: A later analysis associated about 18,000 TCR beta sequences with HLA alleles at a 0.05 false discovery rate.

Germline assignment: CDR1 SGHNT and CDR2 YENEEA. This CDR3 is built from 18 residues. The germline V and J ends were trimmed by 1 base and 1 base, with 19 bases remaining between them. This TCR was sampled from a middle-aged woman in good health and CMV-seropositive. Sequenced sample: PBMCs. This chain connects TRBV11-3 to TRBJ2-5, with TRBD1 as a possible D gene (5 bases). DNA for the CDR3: TGTGCCAGCAGCTTAGGGGGCTACCCAATCTACCTCCAAGAGACCCAGTACTTC. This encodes CASSLGGYPIYLQETQYF.